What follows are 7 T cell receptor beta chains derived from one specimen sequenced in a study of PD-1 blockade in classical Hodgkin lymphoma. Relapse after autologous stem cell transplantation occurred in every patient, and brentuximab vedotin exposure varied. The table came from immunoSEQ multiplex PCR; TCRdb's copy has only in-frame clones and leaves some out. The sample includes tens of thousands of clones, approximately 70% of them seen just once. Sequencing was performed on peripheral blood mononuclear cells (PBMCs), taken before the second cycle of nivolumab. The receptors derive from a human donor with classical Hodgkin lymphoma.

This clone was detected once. CDR3 in DNA: TGTGCCAGCAGCGTAGACACCGGTAATGAAAAACTGTTTTTT. Translating it yields CASSVDTGNEKLFF. This chain connects TRBV9 to TRBJ1-4; D call uncertain. The CDR3 spans 14 residues. Trimming removed 0 bases at V and 4 bases at J, with 7 bases between. Germline V gene data show CDR1 as SGDLS and CDR2 as YYNGEE. The whole variable domain, remainder taken from reference TRBV9 and TRBJ1-4, is DSGVTQTPKHLITATGQRVTLRCSPRSGDLSVYWYQQSLDQGLQFLIQYYNGEERAKGNILERFSAQQFPDLHSELNLSSLELGDSALYFCASSVDTGNEKLFFGSGTQLSVL.

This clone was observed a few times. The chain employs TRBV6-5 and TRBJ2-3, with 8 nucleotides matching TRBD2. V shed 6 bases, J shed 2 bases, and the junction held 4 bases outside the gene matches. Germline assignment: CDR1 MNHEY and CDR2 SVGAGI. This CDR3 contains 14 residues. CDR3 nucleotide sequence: TGTGCCAGCAGCCCGCGGGAGGTCACAGATACGCAGTATTTT. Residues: CASSPREVTDTQYF.

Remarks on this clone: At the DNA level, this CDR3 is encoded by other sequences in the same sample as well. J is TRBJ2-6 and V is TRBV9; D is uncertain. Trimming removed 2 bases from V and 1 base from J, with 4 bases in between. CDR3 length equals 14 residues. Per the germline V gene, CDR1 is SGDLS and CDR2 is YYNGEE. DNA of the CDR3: TGTGCCAGCAGCGTGGGGTCTGGGGCCAACGTCCTGACTTTC. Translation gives CASSVGSGANVLTF.

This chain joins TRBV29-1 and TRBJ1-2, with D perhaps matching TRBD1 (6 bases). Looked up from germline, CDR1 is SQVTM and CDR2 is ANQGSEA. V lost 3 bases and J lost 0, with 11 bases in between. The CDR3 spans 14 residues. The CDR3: CSVEGGLPNYGYTF. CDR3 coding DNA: TGCAGCGTTGAGGGGGGGCTCCCTAACTATGGCTACACCTTC.

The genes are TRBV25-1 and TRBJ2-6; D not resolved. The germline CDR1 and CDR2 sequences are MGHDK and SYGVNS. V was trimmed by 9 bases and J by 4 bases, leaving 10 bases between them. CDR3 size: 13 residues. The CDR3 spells CASNQWGANVLTF. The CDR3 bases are TGTGCCAGTAATCAGTGGGGGGCCAACGTCCTGACTTTC.

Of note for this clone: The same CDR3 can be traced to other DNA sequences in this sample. The CDR3 region has the DNA TGTGCCAGCAGTTACCAGACAGGGGCCGGAAACACCATATATTTT. The encoded protein is CASSYQTGAGNTIYF. The gene calls are TRBV6-5 and TRBJ1-3; 8 bases agree with TRBD1. The CDR3 runs to 15 residues. V trimming: 2 bases; J trimming: 4 bases; junction bases outside the gene matches: 4. Germline assignment: CDR1 MNHEY and CDR2 SVGAGI.

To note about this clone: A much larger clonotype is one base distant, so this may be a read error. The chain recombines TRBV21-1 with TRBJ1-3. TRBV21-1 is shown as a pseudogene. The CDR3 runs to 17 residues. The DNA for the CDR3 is TGTGCCCGCAGCAAAGCGCTAAGGGGACTGGGGGAACGATCGAGCTATTTT. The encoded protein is CARSKALRGLGERSSYF.